This entry concerns a single T cell receptor (beta chain). Its antigen is currently unknown. For the second PCR, which ran for roughly 7 to 11 cycles, a sample-barcoded 5' primer and a J-beta primer mix were used. Each sample yielded at least 3 million CDR3-containing paired-end reads. In TCRdb, the 5' RACE reads were re-called with MiXCR into one record per CDR3 protein. The repertoire has fewer than 2,000,000 distinct CDR3 sequences, roughly 32% of them found once; the top ten carry about 10%. The CDR3 has 16 residues. V shed 1 base and J 6 bases; nucleotides not matched to a gene: 12. Germline CDR1 MGHRA, CDR2 YSYEKL. Roughly 10 milliliters of peripheral blood were drawn from each donor into EDTA-treated tubes. These data are taken from a study of blood T cells in healthy people across ages. Overall study findings and caveats: A strong correlation between TCR beta diversity and naive T cell percentage was seen.

V usage is TRBV4-1 and J usage is TRBJ2-7; TRBD1 aligns across 7 bases. This TCR was sampled from a woman between 25 and 40 years old in good health. Sequenced input: blood. The CDR3 reads CASSQVNFDRAGEQYF. The CDR3, as DNA: TGCGCCAGCAGCCAAGTCAATTTCGACAGGGCAGGCGAGCAGTACTTC.